Shown below are 15 T cell receptor beta chains from a single sample sequenced in a study of T-cell reconstitution after alpha-beta-depleted transplantation in children. For TCRbeta, the library was prepared with unique molecular identifiers. TCRdb passed the PCR reads through MiXCR, listing each CDR3 protein once. The table records about 300,000 distinct CDR3 sequences, around 10% of them present only once. The specimen comprised PBMCs, sampled before TCRalphabeta/CD19-depleted stem cell transplant. These receptors originate from a boy under three years old with acute myeloid leukemia, due to receive a stem cell transplant.

This clonotype was observed a few times. This rearrangement joins TRBV7-9 to TRBJ2-3, with 9 bases aligning to TRBD2. CDR1 and CDR2 (germline): SEHNR, FQNEAQ (reference sequence). The CDR3 totals 15 residues. After removal of 1 base from V and 7 bases from J, the junction contained 6 bases not matched to a gene. The CDR3, as DNA: TGTGCCAGCAGCTTAGGTCTTAGCGGGGGATATACGCAGTATTTT. This translates into CASSLGLSGGYTQYF.

The chain combines TRBV6-5 with TRBJ2-7, with a possible D match to TRBD2 (6 bases). The CDR3 runs 13 residues. Germline V gene data show CDR1 as MNHEY and CDR2 as SVGAGI. V lost 6 bases to trimming and J lost 3 bases, with 12 bases between them. The CDR3 protein is CASREPGDYEQYF. The CDR3 coding sequence is TGTGCCAGCAGGGAACCGGGAGACTACGAGCAGTACTTC.

This clonotype was seen a few times. Here the CDR3 DNA reads TGTGCCAGTAGTATAGGTCTTCGGAGCGGGGGAAATGAGCAGTTCTTC. Amino acids: CASSIGLRSGGNEQFF. The chain uses TRBV19 and TRBJ2-1, with 8 positions matching TRBD2. Unmatched junction bases numbered 9, after V lost 1 base and J lost 7 bases. This CDR3 spans 16 amino acids. Per germline, CDR1 LNHDA and CDR2 SQIVND (reference sequence).

This clonotype was counted ten times or more. This chain joins TRBV19 and TRBJ2-6, with D hard to call. The CDR3 consists of 17 residues. Germline CDR1 reads LNHDA; CDR2 reads SQIVND (reference sequence). V lost 6 bases and J lost 1, with 16 bases in between. This CDR3 reads CASSQEGKRSGANVLTF. In nucleotides, the CDR3 is TGTGCCAGTAGCCAGGAAGGGAAAAGATCTGGGGCCAACGTCCTGACTTTC. Full variable domain (outside the CDR3, taken from reference TRBV19 and TRBJ2-6): DGGITQSPKYLFRKEGQNVTLSCEQNLNHDAMYWYRQDPGQGLRLIYYSQIVNDFQKGDIAEGYSVSREKKESFPLTVTSAQKNPTAFYLCASSQEGKRSGANVLTFGAGSRLTVL.

This clonotype was found many times. The chain combines TRBV10-3 with TRBJ2-2; 8 positions agree with TRBD1. The CDR3 is 14 residues long. Looked up from germline, CDR1 is ENHRY and CDR2 is SYGVKD. The V and J ends lost 2 bases and 4 bases, in that order; junction bases with no gene match: 0. The CDR3 sequence is CAISETGGTGELFF. The CDR3 DNA follows: TGTGCCATCAGTGAGACAGGGGGCACCGGGGAGCTGTTTTTT.

Concerning this clonotype: This may come from a read error, since a much larger clone is one base off. As DNA, the CDR3 is TGTGCCAGCAGTTTATCAGGCAACGGCGGAGGCTACACCTTC. Amino acids: CASSLSGNGGGYTF. This rearrangement joins TRBV27 to TRBJ1-2, with D unresolved. Between the trimmed V and J ends, which lost 0 bases and 8 bases, there was a span of 13 bases. This CDR3 spans 14 amino acids. Per germline, CDR1 MNHEY and CDR2 SMNVEV (reference sequence).

This clonotype was recorded many times. The rearrangement uses TRBV4-3 and TRBJ2-7, with 7 bases identical to TRBD2. Germline CDR1 is LGHNA and CDR2 is YSLEER. The junction had 6 bases not matched to a gene; V was cut back by 4 bases and J by 0 bases. The CDR3 runs to 15 residues. For the CDR3, the DNA is TGCGCCAGCAGCCCCCGGGCTAGCGGCTCCTACGAGCAGTACTTC. Translating it yields CASSPRASGSYEQYF.

This clonotype was observed a handful of times. V and J are TRBV30 and TRBJ1-1; 9 nucleotides match TRBD1. The CDR3 spans 14 residues. Looked up from germline, CDR1 is GTSNPN and CDR2 is SVGIG (reference sequence). V trimming: 2 bases; J trimming: 8 bases; junction bases outside the gene matches: 9. The CDR3 DNA sequence: TGTGCCTGGAGTAGGGACAGGGTGACAGAGGAAGCTTTCTTT. Protein: CAWSRDRVTEEAFF.

In this sample, this clonotype turned up many times. This chain's CDR3 is CASSRDRRNEQFF. In DNA form, the CDR3 reads TGCGCCAGCAGCCGGGACAGGCGGAATGAGCAGTTCTTC. The chain combines TRBV4-3 with TRBJ2-1; 8 nucleotides match TRBD1. The ends lost 4 bases at V and 7 bases at J; junction bases unmatched: 3. This CDR3 is 13 amino acids long. The germline V gene encodes CDR1 LGHNA and CDR2 YSLEER.

This clonotype was seen repeatedly, ten times or more. The chain links TRBV10-3 to TRBJ2-7, with D tentatively TRBD1 (6 bases). Germline loops: CDR1 ENHRY, CDR2 SYGVKD. The CDR3 is 13 residues long. Deletions cut 4 bases from V and 9 bases from J, with 16 bases between. The CDR3 nucleotides are TGTGCCATCAGTGGCCACAGGGCCCTGGGGCAGTACTTC. Its protein product is CAISGHRALGQYF.

The chain carries TRBV11-1 and TRBJ1-4, with D hard to call. CDR1 is SGHAT and CDR2 is FQDESV in the germline V gene (reference sequence). V was trimmed by 5 bases and J by 5 bases, leaving 6 bases between them. There are 12 residues in the CDR3. The CDR3 loop reads CASSNGNEKLFF. CDR3 nucleotides: TGTGCCAGCAGCAACGGAAATGAAAAACTGTTTTTT.

The sample holds many counts of this clonotype. This rearrangement joins TRBV28 to TRBJ1-1; D call uncertain. Trimming removed 3 bases at V and 6 bases at J, with 11 bases between. Germline CDR1 MDHEN, CDR2 SYDVKM. This CDR3 is built from 13 residues. CDR3 protein: CASSFAWHSEAFF. The CDR3 DNA sequence: TGTGCCAGCAGTTTTGCATGGCACTCTGAAGCTTTCTTT. The full variable domain, its missing parts supplied by reference TRBV28 and TRBJ1-1, is DVKVTQSSRYLVKRTGEKVFLECVQDMDHENMFWYRQDPGLGLRLIYFSYDVKMKEKGDIPEGYSVSREKKERFSLILESASTNQTSMYLCASSFAWHSEAFFGQGTRLTVV.

This clonotype was recorded many times. This sequence joins TRBV7-6 and TRBJ1-1; D might be TRBD1 (6 bases). Germline lookup yields CDR1 SGHVS and CDR2 FNYEAQ. V lost 5 bases to trimming and J lost 2 bases, with 9 bases between them. The CDR3 runs to 13 residues. The CDR3 region has the DNA TGTGCCAGCAGCCGGGACACCAACACTGAAGCTTTCTTT. Translating it yields CASSRDTNTEAFF.

This clonotype was counted at least ten times. This chain uses TRBV5-1 with TRBJ2-3; maybe TRBD1 (6 bases). Germline V gene lookup returns CDR1 SGHRS and CDR2 YFSETQ. The CDR3 contains 15 residues. V was clipped by 2 bases and J by 0 bases, with 10 bases between them. CDR3 in DNA: TGCGCCAGCAGCTTCTCCGGGACAAGCACAGATACGCAGTATTTT. It codes for CASSFSGTSTDTQYF. Full variable domain (rest looked up from reference TRBV5-1 and TRBJ2-3): KAGVTQTPRYLIKTRGQQVTLSCSPISGHRSVSWYQQTPGQGLQFLFEYFSETQRNKGNFPGRFSGRQFSNSRSEMNVSTLELGDSALYLCASSFSGTSTDTQYFGPGTRLTVL.

At least ten counts were recorded for this clonotype. J is TRBJ1-1 and V is TRBV28, with 9 positions matching TRBD1. Germline assignment: CDR1 MDHEN and CDR2 SYDVKM. The CDR3 has 17 residues. With V trimmed by 5 bases and J by 0 bases, 10 bases remained unmatched. CDR3 amino acids: CASSELRDRVMNTEAFF. The DNA for the CDR3 is TGTGCCAGCAGTGAACTTAGGGACAGGGTTATGAACACTGAAGCTTTCTTT.